This T cell receptor (beta chain) was found in a study of human T cells and chemical hapten exposure. Study overall: Chiefly women, the patients showed alopecia areata, totalis or universalis. Study-wide results and caveats: Expanded TCRs showed more large CDR3 clusters than pre-sensitization or healthy control sets.

A note on this clonotype: Its antigen is not known.

Under the authors' procedure: Per sample, the median was around 100,000 TCRs, with values from roughly 23,000 to 640,000. TCRdb itself ran the RACE reads through MiXCR, one entry per CDR3 protein. TCRdb, not the authors, supplied the V and J calls. The data show 70,000 to 75,000 distinct CDR3 sequences, around a third seen once. Time point reported: patch test 1, 2 weeks after DPC sensitization. Treatment here: therapeutic diphenylcyclopropenone sensitization with weekly scalp DPC. V was clipped by 2 bases and J by 2 bases; unmatched bases: 5. CDR1 and CDR2 from the germline V gene are MNHNS and SASEGT. The CDR3 contains 15 residues.

The sequence was obtained from a man aged 40-50 years with alopecia areata. Some clones in this sample may be carry-over from other donors' samples. The sample here was whole blood, taken in connection with sensitization to the hapten diphenylcyclopropenone (DPC). V gene TRBV6-1 combines with J gene TRBJ2-7, with TRBD1 identical over 8 bases. The DNA for the CDR3 is TGTGCCAGCAGTGAAAGACAGGGGAGGACCTACGAGCAGTACTTC. Its protein product is CASSERQGRTYEQYF.